This T cell receptor beta chain comes out of a study of T-cell memory formation after mild COVID-19. TCR alpha and TCR beta cDNA libraries with sample barcodes and UMIs came from 5'RACE using constant-segment primers. TCRdb analysed the 5' RACE reads with MiXCR anew, one entry per CDR3 protein. The table includes hundreds of thousands of distinct CDR3 sequences, about a fifth detected once. General study results and limits: There were some responding clones in pre-infection memory, which suggested that cross-reactive memory had joined. Contracting CD4+ clones lay largely in CM and EM, with CD8+ ones residing in EMRA.

CDR1 SGHNT and CDR2 YYREEE come from the germline V gene (reference sequence). The CDR3 spans 13 residues. V lost 4 bases and J lost 6, with 11 bases in between. This clonotype was seen ten or more times. Its target is unknown. The V and J genes are TRBV5-4 and TRBJ2-1, with a tentative D call TRBD1 (6 bases). The source is an adult woman who had mild COVID-19 (a few samples of this study predate the infection). Cell type and time point are not known. The material sequenced was PBMCs or a T cell subset sorted from them (not recorded which). CDR3 bases: TGTGCCAGCAGCCCGCAGGGGAGCAATGAGCAGTTCTTC. This translates into CASSPQGSNEQFF.